A selection of T cell receptor beta chains follows, all from one sample in a study of vaccination and CD4 T cells after COVID-19. These receptors lack a known antigen. One entry per CDR3 protein, called by TCRdb with MiXCR from the PCR reads. The table lists about 15,000 distinct CDR3 sequences, about 43% of them singletons. Specimen: CD4+ T cells from blood, cultured in vitro, collected before SARS-CoV-2 vaccination. These TCRs come from a human donor who had recovered from COVID-19. The CDR3 runs from the conserved cysteine through the conserved F or W. A D gene is named only where the DNA matches it firmly. Some rows mark clone size as missing; the rest say once, few, many or name a class of expanded clone.

>few|TRBV6-2/TRBV6-3|TRBJ2-5|TRBD2
CASRELAGGPPETQYF
TGTGCCAGCAGGGAGCTAGCGGGAGGGCCCCCAGAGACCCAGTACTTC
>NA|TRBV6-4|TRBJ2-2|TRBD1
CASSARQGDTGELFF
TGTGCCAGCAGTGCACGACAGGGGGACACCGGGGAGCTGTTTTTT
>NA|TRBV25-1|TRBJ2-5|TRBD1
CASSRQGLGGETQYF
TGTGCCAGCAGCCGACAGGGGTTAGGTGGAGAGACCCAGTACTTC
>NA|TRBV19|TRBJ2-5|TRBD2
CASSIAWTSWETQYF
TGTGCCAGTAGTATAGCCTGGACTAGCTGGGAGACCCAGTACTTC
>NA|TRBV30|TRBJ1-1|NA
CAWTTWSAEAFF
TGTGCCTGGACCACGTGGTCCGCTGAAGCTTTCTTT
>NA|TRBV27|TRBJ2-3|TRBD2
CASSLAMLAGKTDTQYF
TGTGCCAGCAGTTTAGCGATGTTAGCGGGAAAAACAGATACGCAGTATTTT
>NA|TRBV11-1|TRBJ2-7|TRBD2
CASSFLAGTDYEQYF
TGTGCCAGCAGCTTCTTAGCGGGAACCGACTACGAGCAGTACTTC
>few|TRBV7-9|TRBJ1-1|NA
CASSFVEEAFF
TGTGCCAGCAGCTTCGTAGAAGAAGCTTTCTTT
>NA|TRBV20-1|TRBJ1-2|NA
CSAKRNLGNYGYTF
TGCAGTGCAAAACGAAACCTAGGGAACTATGGCTACACCTTC
>NA|TRBV7-6|TRBJ2-1|NA
CASSLVTSFAYNEQFF
TGTGCCAGCAGCTTAGTGACCAGTTTTGCCTACAATGAGCAGTTCTTC
>few|TRBV5-8|TRBJ2-3|TRBD1
CASIPGTGLMDTQYF
TGTGCCAGCATCCCCGGGACAGGGCTAATGGATACGCAGTATTTT
>few|TRBV6-1|TRBJ1-1|TRBD1
CASRPTGMNTEAFF
TGTGCCAGCAGACCGACAGGGATGAACACTGAAGCTTTCTTT
>NA|TRBV2|TRBJ1-1|NA
CASRGRPHTEAFF
TGTGCCAGCCGCGGACGGCCACACACTGAAGCTTTCTTT
>NA|TRBV5-1|TRBJ2-1|NA
CASSSSVRSENEQFF
TGCGCCAGCAGCAGTTCGGTGCGGAGTGAGAATGAGCAGTTCTTC
>NA|TRBV29-1|TRBJ1-2|NA
CSVDGGGWGGYTF
TGCAGCGTTGACGGGGGAGGATGGGGTGGCTACACCTTC
>few|TRBV20-1|TRBJ2-5|NA
CSARPSGHQETQYF
TGCAGTGCTAGACCCAGCGGACATCAAGAGACCCAGTACTTC
>NA|TRBV7-9|TRBJ1-1|TRBD1
CASSSSSTGRAFF
TGTGCCAGCAGCTCGTCCTCGACAGGGAGGGCTTTCTTT
>once|TRBV29-1|TRBJ2-5|NA
CSRVLSQYF
TGCAGCAGGGTTTTGTCCCAGTACTTC
>NA|TRBV20-1|TRBJ1-2|TRBD1
CSARALTGTGNYGYTF
TGCAGTGCTAGAGCCTTGACCGGGACAGGGAACTATGGCTACACCTTC
>few|TRBV7-3|TRBJ2-1|TRBD1
CASSSGTALYNEQFF
TGTGCCAGCAGCTCCGGGACAGCCCTCTACAATGAGCAGTTCTTC
>NA|TRBV7-2|TRBJ2-1|TRBD2
CASSRGLAEYNEQFF
TGTGCCAGCAGCCGAGGACTAGCGGAATACAATGAGCAGTTCTTC
>NA|TRBV20-1|TRBJ2-7|NA
CSVAFSYEQYF
TGCAGTGTAGCGTTCTCCTACGAGCAGTACTTC
>few|TRBV7-3|TRBJ1-2|NA
CASSLSRDGDYGYTF
TGTGCCAGCAGCTTATCCAGGGACGGTGACTATGGCTACACCTTC
>NA|TRBV28|TRBJ2-7|NA
CASSFRGANPGQYF
TGTGCCAGCAGTTTTCGAGGGGCCAACCCAGGGCAGTACTTC
>few|TRBV20-1|TRBJ2-5|TRBD2
CSARGIASGLVVPETQYF
TGCAGTGCTAGAGGTATTGCCTCGGGACTAGTGGTTCCGGAGACCCAGTACTTC
>few|TRBV28|TRBJ1-5|TRBD1
CASSGLTGGYSNQPQHF
TGTGCCAGCAGTGGACTGACAGGGGGTTATAGCAATCAGCCCCAGCATTTT
>NA|TRBV24-1|TRBJ1-2|TRBD1
CATSDPAPGQDNYGYTF
TGTGCCACCAGTGATCCGGCTCCGGGACAGGATAACTATGGCTACACCTTC
>few|TRBV20-1|TRBJ2-2|NA
CSAKRGHPEVGELFF
TGCAGTGCCAAAAGAGGGCATCCAGAGGTTGGGGAGCTGTTTTTT
>NA|TRBV27|TRBJ1-6|NA
CASSGVVRLNSPLHF
TGTGCCAGCAGTGGCGTAGTAAGGCTTAATTCACCCCTCCACTTT
>NA|TRBV6-1|TRBJ2-1|NA
CASSDRSLSYNEQFF
TGTGCCAGCAGTGACAGGTCCCTGTCCTACAATGAGCAGTTCTTC
>few|TRBV6-2/TRBV6-3|TRBJ2-3|TRBD2
CASKKLAVGTDTQYF
TGTGCCAGCAAAAAACTAGCGGTTGGCACAGATACGCAGTATTTT
>few|TRBV20-1|TRBJ2-3|TRBD1
CSARVPGTALDTQYF
TGCAGTGCTAGAGTCCCCGGGACAGCGTTGGATACGCAGTATTTT
>NA|TRBV25-1|TRBJ2-2|NA
CASSDWQGVGTGELFF
TGTGCCAGCAGTGACTGGCAGGGAGTTGGCACCGGGGAGCTGTTTTTT
>NA|TRBV20-1|TRBJ2-6|NA
CSARDRISGANVLTF
TGCAGTGCTAGAGATCGGATCTCTGGGGCCAACGTCCTGACTTTC
>NA|TRBV15|TRBJ2-5|NA
CATSRTKRVAAGETQYF
TGTGCCACCAGCAGAACAAAAAGGGTGGCGGCCGGAGAGACCCAGTACTTC
>few|TRBV20-1|TRBJ2-5|TRBD2
CSAILPGLAGVGYQETQYF
TGCAGTGCGATTCTACCGGGACTAGCGGGAGTCGGGTACCAAGAGACCCAGTACTTC
>NA|TRBV5-1|TRBJ1-1|TRBD1
CASGSGGNTEAFF
TGCGCCAGCGGATCAGGGGGTAACACTGAAGCTTTCTTT